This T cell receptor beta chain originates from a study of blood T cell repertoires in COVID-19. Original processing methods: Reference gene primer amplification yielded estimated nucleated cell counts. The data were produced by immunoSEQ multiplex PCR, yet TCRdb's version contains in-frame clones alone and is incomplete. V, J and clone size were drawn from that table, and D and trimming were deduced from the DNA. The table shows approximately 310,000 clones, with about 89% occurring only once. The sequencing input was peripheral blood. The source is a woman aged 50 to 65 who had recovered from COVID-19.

DNA for the CDR3: TGTGCCAGCAGCTTAGGTCTAGCGGGGGATTGGGCGGGATACAATGAGCAGTTCTTC. It codes for CASSLGLAGDWAGYNEQFF. The V call is TRBV7-9, the J call TRBJ2-1; 10 positions match TRBD2. Germline lookup yields CDR1 SEHNR and CDR2 FQNEAQ (reference sequence). This CDR3 has 19 amino acids. Trimming at V came to 1 base and at J to 4 bases, leaving 13 bases not matched to a gene. The whole variable domain, filled in from reference TRBV7-9 and TRBJ2-1, reads DTGVSQNPRHKITKRGQNVTFRCDPISEHNRLYWYRQTLGQGPEFLTYFQNEAQLEKSRLLSDRFSAERPKGSFSTLEIQRTEQGDSAMYLCASSLGLAGDWAGYNEQFFGPGTRLTVL.